This section outlines one TCR beta chain sequence together with its context. Its antigen specificity is not known. No qualities accompany the bases; no much larger clone lies one base away. Library preparation was by the immunoSEQ multiplex PCR assay. The multiplex PCR relied on a mix of 60 forward primers for TCR Vbeta segments and 13 reverse primers for TCR Jbeta segments. The CDR3 region of rearranged TCR beta genes was amplified from genomic DNA by a multiplex PCR assay. Amplified TCR beta libraries were sequenced as 87-base-pair reads on the Illumina HiSeq System. Per the source publication's procedure: A later analysis counted 75 million to 100 million unique TCR beta chains across the 550 to 750 repertoires, and some 11 million of these chains were shared by at least two donors. To remove PCR and sequencing errors, raw reads were error-corrected and collapsed into unique sequences using a nearest-neighbor algorithm that merged closely related sequences. Alignment of CDR3 sequences to IMGT reference sequences was used to assign V, D and J gene segments. For a sequence to be retained, a match of at least six nucleotides was required to both a V gene segment and a J gene segment. A rearrangement counted as productive if the CDR3 had no stop codons and remained in frame with V and J, and every other rearrangement counted as non-productive. Following IMGT convention, CDR3 was defined as the stretch from the second conserved V-encoded cysteine up to the conserved J-encoded phenylalanine. In an earlier analysis of more than 550 of the donors, sequences lacking an unambiguous match to a single V gene segment were excluded. In an earlier analysis of 450 to 750 of the donors, a V segment was called functional when productive rearrangements were above 56.7%, and segregating when the standard deviation between donors exceeded 5%. A statistical classification framework was developed to diagnose cytomegalovirus status using the catalog of TCR beta chain sequences. V and J gene assignment, in a later analysis, came from comparing TCR nucleotide sequences with IMGT/GENE-DB human TR gene sequences. Using the TCRdist pipeline, a later analysis assigned CDR3 sequences along with most-parsimonious VDJ recombination scenarios. In a later analysis, every TCR beta chain was defined by the combination of its CDR3 amino acid sequence and its V-gene family, and reads without a unique V-gene family were dropped. In a later analysis, some 600 highly shared, low-generation-probability nucleotide sequences were removed to address suspected cross-contamination and a sequencing artifact. For each public chain, a later analysis derived a clonal expansion index from normalized ranks of inferred template counts within each repertoire. A later analysis computed generation probabilities with a VDJ recombination model fitted to out-of-frame rearrangements, and checked the results against IGoR. A later analysis scored TCR-TCR, TCR-HLA and TCR-CMV co-occurrence with hypergeometric tests, applying a repertoire-size bias correction to TCR pairs. False discovery rates were estimated in a later analysis by permuting HLA or CMV assignments 20 times. In a later analysis, co-occurring TCRs were grouped with DBSCAN, and TCRdist sequence similarity was added when clustering was performed within HLA-allele-positive subsets. Repertoires with fewer than 30,000 or more than 120,000 public chains, plus five repertoires with anomalous nucleotide sharing, were excluded from co-occurrence clustering. TCRdb limited this immuneACCESS table to in-frame rearrangements with V and J called. A share of clones is missing; checked studies link under half to unresolved V genes, and the rest is unexplained. V, J and clone size derive from that table, while D and trimming were established from the DNA sequence. This sample comprises more than 60,000 clones, under 85% of them detected only once. About 5% of the sample is held by the ten biggest clonotypes.

V is cut by 5 bases and J by 5 bases, and the space between the germline ends is 19 bases. The germline V gene (reference sequence) specifies SGHNT as CDR1 and YYREEE as CDR2. Reading from cysteine to phenylalanine, the CDR3 counts 16 amino acids. The sequence is cut down to CDR3 DNA, 48 bases in frame from base 1. The source of the sample is a study of cytomegalovirus exposure and HLA in healthy donors (dated by TCRdb to the late 2010s). Background on the whole study: According to an earlier analysis of several hundred of the donors, roughly 180 million T cells yielded 90 million to 140 million unique TCR beta sequences and about 300 Gb of sequence data. A separate validation cohort of more than 100 different subjects was used in addition to the roughly 720-subject first cohort. Donor age, sex, ethnicity and CMV serostatus were compiled together with the repertoire data. Class I and class II HLA loci were covered by the typing at four-digit resolution. The number of donors typed differed by locus, with roughly 629-640 for A, B, C, DRB1 and DQB1, around 500 for DQA1, 600 to 610 for DPA1, and some 450 for DPB1. An early release that covered about 600 HLA-typed donors contained about 300 gigabases of sequencing data and 70 million to 100 million unique TCR sequences. A later analysis re-examined previously published TCR beta repertoires from 600 to 700 donors and added high-resolution HLA genotyping to investigate patterns of TCR occurrence. Four or five DR-DQ haplotypes were handled as single units for association and clustering because linkage in the cohort was strong. A later genetic analysis used genome-wide SNP genotypes for about three fifths of the 666 donors, treating that subset as a discovery cohort. Of the approximately 400 genotyped donors, more than 75% were placed in the genetic ancestry cluster associated with self-reported Caucasian donors. All discovery cohort repertoires had been generated using a single sequencing platform. The study combined high-throughput TCR immunosequencing, statistical association of individual TCRs with disease status, and machine learning to predict cytomegalovirus infection status. Among roughly 400 genotyped donors of the cohort, an average of around 220,000 unique TCR beta nucleotide sequences was sequenced per donor, of which about 18% were non-productive. Using immunosequencing, the study profiled T cell repertoires from 666 subjects and related those repertoires to cytomegalovirus serostatus. Rather than drawing on any new phenotypic data, the later analysis identified candidate immune exposures from TCR beta sequences and the way those sequences occurred across donors. The study was designed to test whether signatures of past pathogen exposure could be identified by cataloging public T cell receptors. An earlier analysis of 587 of the donors applied high-throughput TCR beta sequencing to assess whether each TCR beta V gene segment acted as functional or pseudogenic.

The paper as a whole reports these results and caveats: A few of the identified cytomegalovirus-associated TCR beta chains were confirmed in vitro to be specific for cytomegalovirus antigens. According to a later genetic analysis, donors in an Asian-associated ancestry cluster had fewer N-insertions in productive TCRs than the approximately 650-donor mean. A cluster of highly shared sequence variants was judged likely to be a technical artifact of the sequencing pipeline. Roughly uniform sequencing depth across donors was assumed in presence/absence analyses, although this assumption may not hold. This cohort had only TCR beta chains sequenced, and the lack of alpha or paired-chain data limited which features could be detected. Some IMGT-functional V segments, including TRBV6-2 and TRBV6-3, could not be told apart with the 87-base-pair reads, so those segments were excluded. Several of the top co-occurrence clusters appeared to be linked to parvovirus B19, influenza, CMV and Epstein-Barr virus, according to a later analysis. Specific HLA alleles were associated with 16,951 TCR beta sequences at a false discovery rate of 0.05 in a later analysis. Across donors, most TCR sequences were observed very rarely, whereas some public TCRs were present in many individuals. In a later analysis, HLA-associated TCR beta chains showed more clonal expansion and lower generation probabilities than non-associated chains that were equally common. A total of 150 or so TCR beta chains were listed by the study as associated with cytomegalovirus. A further reported finding was that TCR beta sequences accurately predicted the HLA-A and HLA-B alleles for most subjects in the first cohort. The earlier analysis of nearly 600 of the donors excluded seventeen rarely observed V segments, including chromosome 9 orphons, because counts were too low. Because some donors lacked HLA typing at each locus, the association tests relied only on the typed subset. The authors suggested that the approach could potentially be generalized to other disease states and immunological phenotypes. An earlier analysis of approximately 590 of the donors showed that most TCR beta V segments appeared in productive rearrangements either about 87% or about 30% of the time, which broadly matched IMGT annotations. Cytomegalovirus status was reported to be diagnosed by the classifier with high specificity and sensitivity in both the original and validation cohorts. When HLA alleles, especially DR and DQ, strongly co-occurred, attributing TCR associations to individual alleles was difficult. CMV serostatus was the only immune exposure information available for the cohort. Linkage disequilibrium might explain the correlated functional status among segregating V segments, but an unknown experimental factor could not be ruled out. According to a later analysis, TCR association rates differed among HLA loci, with DRB1 alleles showing the most associated TCRs and HLA-C alleles showing the fewest. Most CMV-associated TCR beta chains appeared to be HLA-restricted in a later analysis, and the HLA associations seemed to be driven largely by CMV exposure. V-gene and J-gene trimming of TCR beta chains was associated with a missense DCLRE1C variant in a later genetic analysis, and the association was replicated in an independent cohort.

The cohort was made up of around 720 healthy bone marrow donors. All cohort members were sampled while nominally healthy, although unrecorded immune exposures were likely present. The donor tested CMV seropositive and was one of the 289 seropositive cohort members. Every donor gave a peripheral blood sample, and the peripheral blood mononuclear cells from that sample were used for TCR beta sequencing. Genomic DNA extraction from the blood cell samples was performed with the Qiagen DNeasy Blood Extraction Kit. Sequencing input: PBMCs. The receptor chain draws on TRBV5-4 and TRBJ1-4; TRBD1 could be the D gene, as 5 bases match. The TCR sequence derives from a male donor in good health and CMV-seropositive. The DNA is as follows: TGTGCCAGCAGTTCGGGGGGTGGTCAGACCAATGAAAAACTGTTTTTT. This yields the protein CASSSGGGQTNEKLFF.